Detailed here is one TCR beta chain. Its cognate antigen has yet to be identified. Base qualities are not recorded, but no much larger clone differs from it by a single base. The sample comes from a study of blood T cell repertoires in COVID-19 (dated by TCRdb to 2019 to 2021). For context, the study as a whole: Samples covering the acute and convalescent phases of COVID-19 were provided by collaborators in the United States, Italy and Spain. The material from the prospective study consisted of cDNA or gDNA derived from T cells, B-cell-depleted T cells, or PBMCs. The dataset comprised deeply sampled blood TCRbeta repertoires from subjects exposed to, actively infected with, or recovered from COVID-19. A freely available public database, intended as a resource for researchers studying the immune response to SARS-CoV-2, is where the repertoires were released. The samples were drawn from two sources: the first 160 participants of the ongoing ImmuneRACE study, and approximately 1,300 subjects contributed by 6 global collaborators. A de-identified subject ID, COVID-19 status, age in years and sex were almost always included in the sample metadata. Where available, HLA class I and class II types were obtained from metadata supplied by the sample provider rather than from assay-based typing.

Whole blood was collected in K2EDTA tubes by collaborating institutions according to the institutions' own protocols. For TCRbeta analysis, collaborators shipped samples as frozen whole blood, isolated PBMCs, or DNA extracted from either of those sample types. Here is what the overall study found, with its caveats: Clinical and demographic metadata were provided uncurated, with the amount varying by source and participant.

The CDR3 has 16 amino acids, counting the end cysteine and phenylalanine. Of the read, only the CDR3 DNA is kept; its 48 bases are in frame from base 1. CDR1 and CDR2 (SGHAT, FQDESV) derive from the germline V gene (reference sequence). Unmatched junction bases come to 9, with V trimmed by 6 bases and J by 0 bases. The immunoSEQ Assay, a bias-controlled multiplex PCR, was used to amplify TCRbeta CDR3 regions from genomic DNA. The study's processing was this. Within the assay, amplification of reference gene primers was used to estimate how many nucleated cells each sample contained. Sequence reads were collapsed and filtered to measure the absolute abundance of every unique TCRbeta CDR3 rearrangement. For each sample, productive Simpson clonality was calculated by taking the square root of Simpson's diversity index across productive rearrangements. Imported from immuneACCESS, the table was reduced by TCRdb to in-frame sequences with V and J called. These copies leave out some clones; in studies compared against another copy, an unresolved V gene accounts for under half, and the cause of the remainder is not known. V and J calls and clone size are those listed in that table; D and trimming were worked out from the DNA. The sample table records about 86,000 clones; just under 85% of these occur just once. The ten largest account for about 3.4% of the sample.

The source is a man aged 50 to 60 with acute or convalescent COVID-19. The chain is assembled from TRBV11-1 and TRBJ2-7; 9 central bases correspond to TRBD1. The specimen sequenced was peripheral blood. The CDR3 sequence is CASRSPGQGTSYEQYF. The DNA sequence is as follows: TGTGCCAGCAGATCACCGGGACAGGGCACCTCCTACGAGCAGTACTTC. With the portions outside the CDR3 filled from the reference TRBV11-1 and TRBJ2-7 genes, the complete variable region becomes EAEVAQSPRYKITEKSQAVAFWCDPISGHATLYWYRQILGQGPELLVQFQDESVVDDSQLPKDRFSAERLKGVDSTLKIQPAELGDSAMYLCASRSPGQGTSYEQYFGPGTRLTVT.